This entry features one TCR beta chain sequence. The entry originates in a study of blood T cell repertoires in COVID-19. On the study more broadly: In each case, the material was cDNA or gDNA derived from T cells, B-cell-depleted T cells, or PBMCs.

Measured with immunoSEQ multiplex PCR; TCRdb has only the in-frame clones, and not every one. Of approximately 130,000 clones listed, around 87% were seen once; the top ten hold approximately 20%. The CDR3 sequence is 14 residues long. V gave up 5 bases and J gave up 1 base; unmatched junction bases: 3. CDR1 SEHNR and CDR2 FQNEAQ come from the germline V gene (reference sequence). The material sequenced was peripheral blood. The genes are TRBV7-9 and TRBJ2-3, with TRBD2 matching over 7 bases. This receptor was obtained from a woman in her fifties or sixties who had recovered from COVID-19. The CDR3 spells CASSRTRGTDTQYF. The DNA of the CDR3 is TGTGCCAGCAGCCGGACTAGGGGCACAGATACGCAGTATTTT.